Included here is one TCR beta chain sequence, with context. Antigen: not known. This CDR3 is built from 14 residues. CDR1 and CDR2 (germline): SGHTA, FQGNSA. The V gene lost 5 bases and the J gene lost 6 bases, with 17 bases spanning the gap. Clones were read by immunoSEQ multiplex PCR, and TCRdb kept only the in-frame ones, dropping some. The data contain 65,000 to 90,000 clones, 65% to 90% of them singletons. These data belong to a study of OX40 agonist ivuxolimab in advanced cancers. The investigators sampled blood at baseline, at cycle 4 day 1, and at cycle 7 day 1. Findings of the study overall: Nonresponders included some who also had low normalized T-cell clonal expansion.

The genes are TRBV7-2 and TRBJ2-7; D may be TRBD1 (5 bases). The sample here was CD4+ or CD8+ T cells sorted from blood, taken in a trial of the OX40 agonist ivuxolimab. This clonotype was obtained from an adult with an advanced solid tumor such as melanoma, head and neck, liver or kidney cancer. The CDR3 DNA reads TGTGCCAGCAGCGAACAGGTTAAGTGGGCCGAGCAGTACTTC. Its translation: CASSEQVKWAEQYF.